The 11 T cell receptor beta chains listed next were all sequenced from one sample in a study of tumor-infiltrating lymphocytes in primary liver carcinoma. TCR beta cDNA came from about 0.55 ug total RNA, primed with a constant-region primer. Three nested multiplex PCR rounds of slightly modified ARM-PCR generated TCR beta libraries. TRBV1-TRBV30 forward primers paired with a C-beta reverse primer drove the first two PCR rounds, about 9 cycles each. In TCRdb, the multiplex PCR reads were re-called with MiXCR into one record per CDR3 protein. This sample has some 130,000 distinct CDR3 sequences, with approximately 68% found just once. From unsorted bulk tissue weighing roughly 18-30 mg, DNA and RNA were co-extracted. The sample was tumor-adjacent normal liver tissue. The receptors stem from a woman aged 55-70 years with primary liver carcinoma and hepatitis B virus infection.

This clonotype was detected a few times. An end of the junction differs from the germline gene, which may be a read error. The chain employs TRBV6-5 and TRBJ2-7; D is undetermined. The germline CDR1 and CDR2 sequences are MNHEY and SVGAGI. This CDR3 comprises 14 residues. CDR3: CASSYVRSSYEHYF. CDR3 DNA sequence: TGTGCCAGCAGTTACGTCAGGAGCTCCTACGAGCACTACTTC.

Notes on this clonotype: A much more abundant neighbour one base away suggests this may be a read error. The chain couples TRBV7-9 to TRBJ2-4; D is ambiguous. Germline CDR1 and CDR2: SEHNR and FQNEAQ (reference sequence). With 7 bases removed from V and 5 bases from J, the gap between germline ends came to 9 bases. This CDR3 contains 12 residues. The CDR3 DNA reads TGTGCCAGCAATTTCTCAGAAAACATTCAGTACTTC. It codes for CASNFSENIQYF. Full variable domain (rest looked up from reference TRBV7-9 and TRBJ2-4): DTGVSQNPRHKITKRGQNVTFRCDPISEHNRLYWYRQTLGQGPEFLTYFQNEAQLEKSRLLSDRFSAERPKGSFSTLEIQRTEQGDSAMYLCASNFSENIQYFGAGTRLSVL.

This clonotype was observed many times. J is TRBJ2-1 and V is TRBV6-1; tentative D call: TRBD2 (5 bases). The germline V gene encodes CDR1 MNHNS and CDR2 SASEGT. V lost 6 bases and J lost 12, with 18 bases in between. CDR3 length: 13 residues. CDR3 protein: CASREIARAWQFF. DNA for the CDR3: TGTGCCAGCAGGGAGATAGCGAGGGCCTGGCAGTTCTTC.

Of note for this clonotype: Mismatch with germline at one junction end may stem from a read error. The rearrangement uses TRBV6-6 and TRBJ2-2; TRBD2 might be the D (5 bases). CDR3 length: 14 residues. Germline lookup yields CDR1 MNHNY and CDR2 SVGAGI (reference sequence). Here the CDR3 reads CASSYSMGTGELLF. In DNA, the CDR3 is TGTGCCAGCAGTTACTCCATGGGTACCGGGGAGCTGTTGTTT.

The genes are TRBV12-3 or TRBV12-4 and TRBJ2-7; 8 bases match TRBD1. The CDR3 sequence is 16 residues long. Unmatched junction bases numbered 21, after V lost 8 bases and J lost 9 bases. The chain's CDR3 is CASGWLTGTGKGGQYF. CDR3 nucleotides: TGTGCCAGCGGATGGTTAACCGGGACAGGAAAGGGCGGGCAGTACTTC.

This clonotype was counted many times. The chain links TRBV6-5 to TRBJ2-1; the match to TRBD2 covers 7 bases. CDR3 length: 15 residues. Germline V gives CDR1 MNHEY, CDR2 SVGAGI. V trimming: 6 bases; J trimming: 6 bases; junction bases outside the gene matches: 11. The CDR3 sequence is CASRGGTSNPNEQFF. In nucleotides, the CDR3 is TGTGCCAGCAGGGGAGGGACCTCCAACCCCAATGAGCAGTTCTTC.

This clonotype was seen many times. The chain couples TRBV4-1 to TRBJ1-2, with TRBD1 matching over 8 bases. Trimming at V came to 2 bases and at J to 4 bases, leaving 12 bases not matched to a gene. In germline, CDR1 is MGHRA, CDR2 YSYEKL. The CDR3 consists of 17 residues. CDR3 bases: TGCGCCAGCAGCCAATCGATAGGACAGGGAGAAACCTATGGCTACACCTTC. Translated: CASSQSIGQGETYGYTF.

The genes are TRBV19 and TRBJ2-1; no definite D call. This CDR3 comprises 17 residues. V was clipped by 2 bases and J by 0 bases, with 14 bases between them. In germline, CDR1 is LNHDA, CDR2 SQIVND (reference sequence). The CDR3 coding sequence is TGTGCCAGTAGTATATCGCCTGGGCGGAGCTCCTACAATGAGCAGTTCTTC. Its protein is CASSISPGRSSYNEQFF. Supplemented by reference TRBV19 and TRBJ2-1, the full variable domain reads DGGITQSPKYLFRKEGQNVTLSCEQNLNHDAMYWYRQDPGQGLRLIYYSQIVNDFQKGDIAEGYSVSREKKESFPLTVTSAQKNPTAFYLCASSISPGRSSYNEQFFGPGTRLTVL.

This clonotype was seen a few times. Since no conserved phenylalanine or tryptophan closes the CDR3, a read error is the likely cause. The CDR3 is CASNQGTGANVLTY. CDR3 sequence (DNA): TGTGCCAGCAACCAAGGGACTGGGGCCAACGTCCTGACTTAC. The chain has TRBV4-2 and TRBJ2-6; no reliable D call. This CDR3 has 14 amino acids. Germline V CDR1 and CDR2: LGHNA, YNFKEQ.

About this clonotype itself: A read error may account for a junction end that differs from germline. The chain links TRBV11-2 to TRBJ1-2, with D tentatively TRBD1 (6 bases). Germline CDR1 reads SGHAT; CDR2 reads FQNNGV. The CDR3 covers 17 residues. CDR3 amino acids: CGSNLGPGQSINYGYTF. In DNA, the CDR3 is TGTGGCAGCAACTTAGGTCCCGGACAGAGTATTAACTATGGCTACACCTTC.

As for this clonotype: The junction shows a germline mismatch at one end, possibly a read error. The CDR3, as DNA: TGTGCCAGCAGCCAAGATTCTTCGTTAGCGGCATACGATCAGTACTTC. Its protein is CASSQDSSLAAYDQYF. This chain connects TRBV4-2 to TRBJ2-7; possible D gene TRBD2, 6 bases. The CDR3 extends over 16 amino acids. Germline V gene lookup returns CDR1 LGHNA and CDR2 YNFKEQ.